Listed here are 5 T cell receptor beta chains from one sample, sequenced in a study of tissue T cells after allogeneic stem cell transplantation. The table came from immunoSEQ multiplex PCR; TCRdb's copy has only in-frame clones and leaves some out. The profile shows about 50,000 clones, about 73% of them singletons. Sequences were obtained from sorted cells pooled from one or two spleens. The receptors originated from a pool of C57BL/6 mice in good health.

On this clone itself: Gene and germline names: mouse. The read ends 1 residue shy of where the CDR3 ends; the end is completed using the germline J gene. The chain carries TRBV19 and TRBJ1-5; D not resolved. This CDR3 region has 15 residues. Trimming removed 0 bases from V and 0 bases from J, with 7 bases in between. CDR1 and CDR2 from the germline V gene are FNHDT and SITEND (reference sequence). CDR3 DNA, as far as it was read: TGTGCCAGCAGTATAGACTCATATAACAACCAGGCTCCGCTT. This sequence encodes CASSIDSYNNQAPL. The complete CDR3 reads CASSIDSYNNQAPLF.

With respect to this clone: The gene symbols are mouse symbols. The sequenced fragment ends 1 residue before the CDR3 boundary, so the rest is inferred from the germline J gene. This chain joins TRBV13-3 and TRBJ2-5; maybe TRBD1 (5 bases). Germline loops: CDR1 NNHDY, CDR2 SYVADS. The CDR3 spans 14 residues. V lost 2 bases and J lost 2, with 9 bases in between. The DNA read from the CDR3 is TGTGCCAGCAGTGACAGGGAGGCCCAAGACACCCAGTAC. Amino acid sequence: CASSDREAQDTQY. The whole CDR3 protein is CASSDREAQDTQYF.

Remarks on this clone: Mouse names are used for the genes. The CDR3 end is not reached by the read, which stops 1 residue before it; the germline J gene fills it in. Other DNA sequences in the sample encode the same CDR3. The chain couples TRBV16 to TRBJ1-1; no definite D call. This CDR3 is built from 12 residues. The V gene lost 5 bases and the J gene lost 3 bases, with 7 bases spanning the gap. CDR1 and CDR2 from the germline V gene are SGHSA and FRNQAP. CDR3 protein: CASSPGYTEVFF. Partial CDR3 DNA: TGTGCAAGCAGCCCGGGTTACACAGAAGTCTTC.

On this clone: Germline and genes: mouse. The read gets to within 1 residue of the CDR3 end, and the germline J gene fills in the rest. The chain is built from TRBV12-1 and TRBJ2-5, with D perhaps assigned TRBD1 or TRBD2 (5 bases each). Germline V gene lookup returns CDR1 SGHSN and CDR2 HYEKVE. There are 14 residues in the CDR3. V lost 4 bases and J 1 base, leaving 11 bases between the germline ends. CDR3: CASSMGRYQDTQYF. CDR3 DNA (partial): TGTGCCAGCTCCATGGGACGGTACCAAGACACCCAGTAC.

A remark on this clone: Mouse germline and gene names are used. The part of the CDR3 DNA that was read is TGTGCCAGCAGCTCGGGACTGGGGGGGCGCTTCTCCTATGAACAGTAC. Encoded protein: CASSSGLGGRFSYEQY. The entire CDR3 protein reads CASSSGLGGRFSYEQYF. The V gene is TRBV3, the J gene TRBJ2-7; 14 positions match TRBD2. The CDR3 is cut off 1 residue early in the read; its end comes from the germline J gene. CDR1 SNHLY and CDR2 FYNGKV come from the germline V gene (reference sequence). The CDR3 is made up of 17 amino acids. J gave up 0 bases and V 4 bases, and 5 bases lay outside the gene matches. The full variable domain, in which reference TRBV3 and TRBJ2-7 provide the parts outside the CDR3, is GPKVLQIPSHQIIDMGQMVTLNCDPVSNHLYFYWYKQILGQQMEFLVNFYNGKVMEKSKLFKDQFSVERPDGSYFTLKIQPTALEDSAVYFCASSSGLGGRFSYEQYFGPGTRLTVL.